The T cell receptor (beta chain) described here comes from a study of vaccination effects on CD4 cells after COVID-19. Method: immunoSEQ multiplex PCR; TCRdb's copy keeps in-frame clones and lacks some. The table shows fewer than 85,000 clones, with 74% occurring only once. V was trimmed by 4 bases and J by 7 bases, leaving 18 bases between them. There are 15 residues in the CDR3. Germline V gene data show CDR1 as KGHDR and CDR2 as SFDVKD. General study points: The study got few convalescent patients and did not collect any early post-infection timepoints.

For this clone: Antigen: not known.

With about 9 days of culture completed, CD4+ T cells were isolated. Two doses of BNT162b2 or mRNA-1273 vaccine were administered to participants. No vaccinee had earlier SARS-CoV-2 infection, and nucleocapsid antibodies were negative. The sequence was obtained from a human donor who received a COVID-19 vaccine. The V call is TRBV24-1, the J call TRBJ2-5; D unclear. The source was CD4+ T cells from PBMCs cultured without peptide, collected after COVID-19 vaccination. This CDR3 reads CATSDPRTPARTQYF. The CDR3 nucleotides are TGTGCCACCAGTGACCCTCGGACCCCGGCGCGGACCCAGTACTTC.